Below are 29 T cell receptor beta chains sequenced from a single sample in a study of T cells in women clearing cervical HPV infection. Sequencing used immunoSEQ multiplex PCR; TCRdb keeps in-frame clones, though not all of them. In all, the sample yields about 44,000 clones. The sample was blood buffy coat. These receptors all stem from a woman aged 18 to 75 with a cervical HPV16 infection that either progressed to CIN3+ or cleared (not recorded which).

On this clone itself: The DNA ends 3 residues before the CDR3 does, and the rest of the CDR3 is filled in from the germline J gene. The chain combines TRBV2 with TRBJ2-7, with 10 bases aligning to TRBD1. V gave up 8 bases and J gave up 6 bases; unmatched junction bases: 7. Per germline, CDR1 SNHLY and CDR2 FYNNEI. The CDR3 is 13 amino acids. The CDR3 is CASEGQGKGEQYF. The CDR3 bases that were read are TGTGCCAGCGAGGGACAGGGGAAGGGCGAG.

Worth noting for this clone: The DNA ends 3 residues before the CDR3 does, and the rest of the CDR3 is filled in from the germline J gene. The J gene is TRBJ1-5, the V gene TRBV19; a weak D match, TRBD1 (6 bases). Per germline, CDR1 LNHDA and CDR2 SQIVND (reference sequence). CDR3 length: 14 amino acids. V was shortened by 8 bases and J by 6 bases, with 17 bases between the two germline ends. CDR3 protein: CASPPGGRPQPQHF. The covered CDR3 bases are TGTGCCAGTCCCCCGGGGGGCCGACCTCAGCCC.

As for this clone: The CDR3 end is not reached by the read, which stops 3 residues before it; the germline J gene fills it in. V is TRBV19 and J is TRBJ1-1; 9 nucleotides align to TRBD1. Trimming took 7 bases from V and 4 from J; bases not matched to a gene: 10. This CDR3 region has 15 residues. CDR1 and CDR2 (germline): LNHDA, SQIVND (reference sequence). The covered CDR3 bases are TGTGCCAGTATCATACCGGGACAGGGAGGCACTGAA. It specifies CASIIPGQGGTE. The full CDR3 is CASIIPGQGGTEAFF.

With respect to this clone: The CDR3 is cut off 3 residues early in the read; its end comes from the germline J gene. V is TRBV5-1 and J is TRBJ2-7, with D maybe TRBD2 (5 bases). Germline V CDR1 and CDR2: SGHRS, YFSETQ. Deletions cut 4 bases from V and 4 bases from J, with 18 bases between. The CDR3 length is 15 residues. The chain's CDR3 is CASSRGSSGGYEQYF. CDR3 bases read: TGCGCCAGCAGCCGAGGGTCTTCCGGTGGATACGAG.

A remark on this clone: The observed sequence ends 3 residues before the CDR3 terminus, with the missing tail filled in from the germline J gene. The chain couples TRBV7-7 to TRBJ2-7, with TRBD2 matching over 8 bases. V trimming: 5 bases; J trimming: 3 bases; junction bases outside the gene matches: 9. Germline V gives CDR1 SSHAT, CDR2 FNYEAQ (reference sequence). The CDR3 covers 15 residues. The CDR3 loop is CASSLAGGGGYEQYF. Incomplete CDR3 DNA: TGTGCCAGCAGCCTCGCGGGGGGAGGCGGCTACGAG.

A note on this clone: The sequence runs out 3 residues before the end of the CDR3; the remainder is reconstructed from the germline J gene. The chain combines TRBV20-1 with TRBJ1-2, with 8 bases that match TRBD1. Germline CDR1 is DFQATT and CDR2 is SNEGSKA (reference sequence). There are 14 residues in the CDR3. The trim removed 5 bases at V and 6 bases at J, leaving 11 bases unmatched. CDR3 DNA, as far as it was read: TGCAGTGCTCGATATTCTCAGGGGGCGGATGGC. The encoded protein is CSARYSQGADG. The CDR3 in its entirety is CSARYSQGADGYTF.

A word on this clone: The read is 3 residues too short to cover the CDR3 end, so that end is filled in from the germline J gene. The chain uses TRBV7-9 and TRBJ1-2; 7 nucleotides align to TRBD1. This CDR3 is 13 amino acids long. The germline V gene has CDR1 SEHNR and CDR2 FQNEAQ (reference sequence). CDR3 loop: CASSPTGDHDYTF. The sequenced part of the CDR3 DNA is TGTGCCAGCAGCCCCACAGGGGATCACGAC.

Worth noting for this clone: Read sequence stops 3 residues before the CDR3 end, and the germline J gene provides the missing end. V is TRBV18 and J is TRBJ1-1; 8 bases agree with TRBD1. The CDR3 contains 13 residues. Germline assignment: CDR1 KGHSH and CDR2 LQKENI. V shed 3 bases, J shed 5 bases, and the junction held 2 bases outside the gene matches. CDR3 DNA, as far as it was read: TGTGCCAGCTCACCGGACAGGGAGACTGAA. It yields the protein CASSPDRETE. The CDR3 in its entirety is CASSPDRETEAFF.

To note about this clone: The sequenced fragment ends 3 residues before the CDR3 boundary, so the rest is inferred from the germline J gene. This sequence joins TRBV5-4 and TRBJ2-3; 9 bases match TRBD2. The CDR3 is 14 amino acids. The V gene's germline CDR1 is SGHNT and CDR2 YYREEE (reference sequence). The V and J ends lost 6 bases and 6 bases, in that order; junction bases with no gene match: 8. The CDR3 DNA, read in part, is TGTGCCAGCACCACAGCGGGGGGTTGGGATACG. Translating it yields CASTTAGGWDT. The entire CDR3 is CASTTAGGWDTQYF. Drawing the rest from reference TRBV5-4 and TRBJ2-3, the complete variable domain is ETGVTQSPTHLIKTRGQQVTLRCSSQSGHNTVSWYQQALGQGPQFIFQYYREEENGRGNFPPRFSGLQFPNYSSELNVNALELDDSALYLCASTTAGGWDTQYFGPGTRLTVL.

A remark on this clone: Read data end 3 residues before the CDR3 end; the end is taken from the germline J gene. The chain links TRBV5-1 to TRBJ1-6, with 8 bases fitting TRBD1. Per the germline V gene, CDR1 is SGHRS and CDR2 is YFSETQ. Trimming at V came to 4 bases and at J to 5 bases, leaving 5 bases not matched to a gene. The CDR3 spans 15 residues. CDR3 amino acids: CASSGGTGDNSPLHF. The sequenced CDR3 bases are TGCGCCAGCAGCGGGGGGACAGGTGATAATTCACCC.

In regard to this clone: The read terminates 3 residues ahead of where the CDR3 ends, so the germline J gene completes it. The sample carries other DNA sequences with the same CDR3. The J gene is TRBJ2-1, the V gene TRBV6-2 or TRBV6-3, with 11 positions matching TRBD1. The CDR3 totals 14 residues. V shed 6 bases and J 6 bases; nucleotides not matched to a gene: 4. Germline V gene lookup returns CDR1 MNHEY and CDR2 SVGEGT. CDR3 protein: CASRGTGGGNEQFF. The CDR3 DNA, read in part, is TGTGCCAGCAGGGGGACAGGGGGTGGCAATGAG.

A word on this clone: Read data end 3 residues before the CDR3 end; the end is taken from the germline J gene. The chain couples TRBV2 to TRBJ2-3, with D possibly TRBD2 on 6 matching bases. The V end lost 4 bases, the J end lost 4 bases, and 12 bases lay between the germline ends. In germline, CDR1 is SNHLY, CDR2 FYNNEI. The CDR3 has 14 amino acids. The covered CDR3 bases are TGTGCCAGCAGTGTGGGGGACTCTGCAGATACG. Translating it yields CASSVGDSADT. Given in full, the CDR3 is CASSVGDSADTQYF.

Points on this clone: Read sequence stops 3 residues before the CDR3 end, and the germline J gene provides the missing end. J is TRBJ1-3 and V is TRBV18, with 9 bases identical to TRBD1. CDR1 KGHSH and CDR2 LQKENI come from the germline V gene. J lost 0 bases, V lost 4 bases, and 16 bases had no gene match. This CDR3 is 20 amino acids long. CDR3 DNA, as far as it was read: TGTGCCAGCTCACTTCTCTCCGGGACAGGGTCCACTACCTCTGGAAACACC. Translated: CASSLLSGTGSTTSGNT. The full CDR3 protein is CASSLLSGTGSTTSGNTIYF.

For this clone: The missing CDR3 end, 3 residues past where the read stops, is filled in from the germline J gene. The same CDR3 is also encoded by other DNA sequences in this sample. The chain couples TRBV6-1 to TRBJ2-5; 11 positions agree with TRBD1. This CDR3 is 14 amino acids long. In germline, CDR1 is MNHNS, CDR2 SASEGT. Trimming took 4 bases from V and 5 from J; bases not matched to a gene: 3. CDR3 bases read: TGTGCCAGCAGTGCTGGGACAGGGGGGGAGACC. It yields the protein CASSAGTGGET. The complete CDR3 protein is CASSAGTGGETQYF.

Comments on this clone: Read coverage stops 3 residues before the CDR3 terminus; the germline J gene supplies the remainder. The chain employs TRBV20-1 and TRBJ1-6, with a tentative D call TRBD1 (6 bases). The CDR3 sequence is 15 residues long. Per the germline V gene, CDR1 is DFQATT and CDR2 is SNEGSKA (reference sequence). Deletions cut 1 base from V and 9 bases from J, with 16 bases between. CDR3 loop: CSARGVRGGFSPLHF. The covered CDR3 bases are TGCAGTGCTAGAGGGGTGAGGGGGGGATTTTCACCC.

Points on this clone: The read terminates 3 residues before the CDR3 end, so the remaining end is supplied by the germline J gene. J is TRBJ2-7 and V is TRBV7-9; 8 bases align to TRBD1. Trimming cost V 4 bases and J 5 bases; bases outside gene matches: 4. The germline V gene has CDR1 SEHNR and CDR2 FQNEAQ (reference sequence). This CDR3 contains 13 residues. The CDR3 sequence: CASSSPTGDEQYF. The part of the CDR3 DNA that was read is TGTGCCAGCAGCTCCCCGACAGGGGACGAG.

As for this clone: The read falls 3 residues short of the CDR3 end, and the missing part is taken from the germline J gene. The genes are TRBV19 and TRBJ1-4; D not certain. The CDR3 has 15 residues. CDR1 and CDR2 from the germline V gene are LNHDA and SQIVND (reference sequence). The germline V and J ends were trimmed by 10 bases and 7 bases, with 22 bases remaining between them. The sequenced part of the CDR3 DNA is TGTGCCATTCTCCCGGACTTTAGTAAAGGTGAAAAA. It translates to CAILPDFSKGEK. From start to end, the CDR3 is CAILPDFSKGEKLFF.

The part of the CDR3 DNA that was read is TGCAGCGTTGAAGGAACATACAACACTGAA. Protein sequence: CSVEGTYNTE. The entire CDR3 is CSVEGTYNTEAFF. The genes are TRBV29-1 and TRBJ1-1, with D unresolved. Read sequence stops 3 residues before the CDR3 end, and the germline J gene provides the missing end. From germline, CDR1 is SQVTM and CDR2 ANQGSEA. The V end was cut by 1 base, the J end by 2 bases, with 8 bases between. The CDR3 contains 13 residues.

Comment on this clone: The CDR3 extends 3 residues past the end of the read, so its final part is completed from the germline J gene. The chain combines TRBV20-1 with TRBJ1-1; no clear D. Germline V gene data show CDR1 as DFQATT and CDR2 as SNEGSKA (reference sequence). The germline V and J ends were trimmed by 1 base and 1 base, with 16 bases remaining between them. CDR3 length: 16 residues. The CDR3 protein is CSARAFDLRQNTEAFF. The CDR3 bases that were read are TGCAGTGCTAGAGCGTTCGACCTCAGGCAGAACACTGAA.

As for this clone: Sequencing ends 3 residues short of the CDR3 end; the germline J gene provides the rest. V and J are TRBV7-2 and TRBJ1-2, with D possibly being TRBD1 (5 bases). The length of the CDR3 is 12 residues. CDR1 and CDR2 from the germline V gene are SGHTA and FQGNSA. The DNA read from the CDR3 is TGTGCCAGCAGCTTAATGCGGGGGAGC. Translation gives CASSLMRGS. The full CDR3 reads CASSLMRGSYTF.

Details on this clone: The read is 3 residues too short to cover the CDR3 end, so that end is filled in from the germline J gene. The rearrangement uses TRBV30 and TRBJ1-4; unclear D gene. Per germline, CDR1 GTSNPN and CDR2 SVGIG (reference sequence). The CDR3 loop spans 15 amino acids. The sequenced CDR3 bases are TGTGCCTGGAGTGGTTGGGAAGCGGGTAATTCACCA. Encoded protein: CAWSGWEAGNSP. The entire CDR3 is CAWSGWEAGNSPLFF. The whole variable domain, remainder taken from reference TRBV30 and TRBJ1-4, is SQTIHQWPATLVQPVGSPLSLECTVEGTSNPNLYWYRQAAGRGLQLLFYSVGIGQISSEVPQNLSASRPQDRQFILSSKKLLLSDSGFYLCAWSGWEAGNSPLFFGSGTQLSVL.

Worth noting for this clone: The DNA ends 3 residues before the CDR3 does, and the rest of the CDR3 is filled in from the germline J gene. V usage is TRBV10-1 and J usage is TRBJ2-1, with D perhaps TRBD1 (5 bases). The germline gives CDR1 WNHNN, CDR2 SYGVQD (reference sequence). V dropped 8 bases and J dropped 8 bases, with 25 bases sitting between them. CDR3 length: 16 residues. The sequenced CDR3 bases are TGCGCCAGCCCACCGGTGGGGCGTAAGATTCGCGATGAG. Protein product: CASPPVGRKIRDE. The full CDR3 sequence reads CASPPVGRKIRDEQFF.

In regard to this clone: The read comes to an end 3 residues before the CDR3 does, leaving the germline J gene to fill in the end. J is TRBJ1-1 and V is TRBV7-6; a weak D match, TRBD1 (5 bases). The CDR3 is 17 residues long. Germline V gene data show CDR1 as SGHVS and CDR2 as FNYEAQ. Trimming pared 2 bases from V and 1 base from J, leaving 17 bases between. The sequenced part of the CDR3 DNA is TGTGCCAGCAGCTTAATGTACCAGGGCGAAACGAACACTGAA. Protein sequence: CASSLMYQGETNTE. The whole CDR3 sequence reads CASSLMYQGETNTEAFF.

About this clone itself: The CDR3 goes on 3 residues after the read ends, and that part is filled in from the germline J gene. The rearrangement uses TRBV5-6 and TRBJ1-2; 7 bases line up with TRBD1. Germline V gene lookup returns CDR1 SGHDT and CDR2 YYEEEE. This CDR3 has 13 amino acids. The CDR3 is CASSPGTVGGYTF. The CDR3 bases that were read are TGTGCCAGCAGCCCTGGGACAGTAGGGGGC.

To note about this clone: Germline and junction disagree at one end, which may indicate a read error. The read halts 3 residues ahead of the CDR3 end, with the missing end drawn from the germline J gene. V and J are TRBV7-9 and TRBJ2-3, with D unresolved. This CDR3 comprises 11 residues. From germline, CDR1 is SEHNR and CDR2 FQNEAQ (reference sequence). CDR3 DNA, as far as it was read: TGTTCCAGCAGCTACTTCGAGACG. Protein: CSSSYFET. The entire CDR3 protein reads CSSSYFETQYF.

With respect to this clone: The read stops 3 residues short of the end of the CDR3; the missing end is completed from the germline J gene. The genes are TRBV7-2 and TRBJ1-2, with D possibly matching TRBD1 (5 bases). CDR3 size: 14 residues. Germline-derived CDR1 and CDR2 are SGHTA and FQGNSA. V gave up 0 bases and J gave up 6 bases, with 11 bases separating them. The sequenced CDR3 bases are TGTGCCAGCAGCTTAGCGTCCAGGGAGGATGGC. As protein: CASSLASREDG. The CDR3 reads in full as CASSLASREDGYTF.

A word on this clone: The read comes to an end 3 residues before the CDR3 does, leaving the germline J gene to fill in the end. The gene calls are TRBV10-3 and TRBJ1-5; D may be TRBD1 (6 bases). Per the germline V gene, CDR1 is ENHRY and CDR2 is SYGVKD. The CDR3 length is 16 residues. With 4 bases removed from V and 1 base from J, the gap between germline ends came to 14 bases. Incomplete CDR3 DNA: TGTGCCATCAGTGGCGGACAGTCTGGAAGCAATCAGCCC. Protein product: CAISGGQSGSNQP. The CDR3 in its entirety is CAISGGQSGSNQPQHF.

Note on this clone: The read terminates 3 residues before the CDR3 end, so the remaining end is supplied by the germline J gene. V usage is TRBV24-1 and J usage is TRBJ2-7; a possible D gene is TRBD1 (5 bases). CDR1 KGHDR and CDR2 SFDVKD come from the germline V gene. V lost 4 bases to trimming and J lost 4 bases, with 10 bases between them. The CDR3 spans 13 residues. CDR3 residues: CATSDIDSYEQYF. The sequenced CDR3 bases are TGTGCCACCAGTGACATCGACAGTTACGAG.

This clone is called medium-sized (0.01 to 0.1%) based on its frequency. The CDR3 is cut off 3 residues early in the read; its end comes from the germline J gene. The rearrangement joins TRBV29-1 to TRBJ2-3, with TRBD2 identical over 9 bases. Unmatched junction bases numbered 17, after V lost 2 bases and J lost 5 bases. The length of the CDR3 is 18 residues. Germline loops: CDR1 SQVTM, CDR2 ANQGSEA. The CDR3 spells CSVEWGTTSGLPGDTQYF. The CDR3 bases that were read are TGCAGCGTTGAATGGGGAACGACTAGCGGCTTGCCGGGAGATACG.